These T cell receptor beta chains were read from a single sample in a study of identical twins. MiXCR was run by TCRdb on the 5' RACE reads, yielding one entry per CDR3 protein. The sample yields roughly 690,000 distinct CDR3 sequences, over 20% seen once. These same data were also listed under a study on T cells expressing NK-cell markers.

The sequencing sample was made of PBMCs. These receptors were obtained from a woman between 18 and 29 years old in good health. CDR3s include the opening cysteine and the closing phenylalanine or tryptophan. Each record gives: clone size, D gene, V gene, J gene, CDR3 protein, CDR3 DNA. A D gene is named only where the DNA matches it firmly. Size is stated for part of the rows, as once, few or many counts, or as a class when the clone is expanded.

abundance: few
d_gene: NA
v_gene: TRBV20-1
j_gene: TRBJ2-7
CDR3aa: CSAQFGELAERYEQYF
CDR3nt: TGCAGTGCTCAATTCGGCGAACTAGCCGAACGGTACGAGCAGTACTTC

abundance: few
d_gene: NA
v_gene: TRBV7-6
j_gene: TRBJ2-1
CDR3aa: CASSPSFDEQFF
CDR3nt: TGTGCCAGCAGCCCTTCGTTCGATGAGCAGTTCTTC

abundance: NA
d_gene: TRBD1
v_gene: TRBV2
j_gene: TRBJ2-7
CDR3aa: CASRQRTGPYEQYF
CDR3nt: TGTGCCAGCAGGCAACGGACAGGGCCCTACGAGCAGTACTTC

abundance: few
d_gene: NA
v_gene: TRBV20-1
j_gene: TRBJ2-3
CDR3aa: CSASEGEFRDF
CDR3nt: TGCAGTGCTAGCGAGGGCGAGTTTAGGGATTTT

abundance: few
d_gene: NA
v_gene: TRBV7-9
j_gene: TRBJ1-2
CDR3aa: CASSSSGQPDGYTF
CDR3nt: TGTGCCAGCAGCTCCTCAGGACAGCCCGATGGCTACACCTTC

abundance: few
d_gene: TRBD1
v_gene: TRBV20-1
j_gene: TRBJ2-3
CDR3aa: CSARGQGGRSSTDTQYF
CDR3nt: TGCAGTGCTAGGGGACAGGGTGGGCGCTCTAGCACAGATACGCAGTATTTT

abundance: NA
d_gene: TRBD1
v_gene: TRBV7-9
j_gene: TRBJ2-3
CDR3aa: CASSWGQPGDTQYF
CDR3nt: TGTGCCAGCAGCTGGGGACAGCCGGGGGATACGCAGTATTTT

abundance: few
d_gene: TRBD2
v_gene: TRBV20-1
j_gene: TRBJ2-3
CDR3aa: CSAGGSSDTQYF
CDR3nt: TGCAGTGCGGGCGGGAGCTCAGATACGCAGTATTTT

abundance: NA
d_gene: NA
v_gene: TRBV6-5
j_gene: TRBJ2-2
CDR3aa: CASSYSVVRSGELFF
CDR3nt: TGTGCCAGCAGTTACTCGGTAGTTAGGTCCGGGGAGCTGTTTTTT

abundance: few
d_gene: TRBD2
v_gene: TRBV10-3
j_gene: TRBJ2-2
CDR3aa: CATRLAGNTGELFF
CDR3nt: TGTGCCACCCGACTAGCGGGGAACACCGGGGAGCTGTTTTTT

abundance: once
d_gene: NA
v_gene: TRBV3-1
j_gene: TRBJ1-3
CDR3aa: CASSQLGSSGNTIYF
CDR3nt: TGTGCCAGCAGCCAACTCGGCTCCTCTGGAAACACCATATATTTT

abundance: few
d_gene: TRBD2
v_gene: TRBV3-1
j_gene: TRBJ2-1
CDR3aa: CASSPGRAFSNEQFF
CDR3nt: TGTGCCAGCAGCCCCGGGAGGGCCTTCTCCAATGAGCAGTTCTTC

abundance: few
d_gene: TRBD1
v_gene: TRBV29-1
j_gene: TRBJ2-7
CDR3aa: CSVGGGIEQYF
CDR3nt: TGCAGCGTTGGAGGGGGCATTGAGCAGTACTTC

abundance: few
d_gene: NA
v_gene: TRBV12-3/TRBV12-4
j_gene: TRBJ2-7
CDR3aa: CASSYRVYEQYF
CDR3nt: TGTGCCAGCAGTTATAGGGTCTACGAGCAGTACTTC

abundance: NA
d_gene: TRBD2
v_gene: TRBV5-1
j_gene: TRBJ2-5
CDR3aa: CASSSVPGGLETQYF
CDR3nt: TGCGCCAGCAGCAGTGTCCCGGGAGGTTTGGAGACCCAGTACTTC